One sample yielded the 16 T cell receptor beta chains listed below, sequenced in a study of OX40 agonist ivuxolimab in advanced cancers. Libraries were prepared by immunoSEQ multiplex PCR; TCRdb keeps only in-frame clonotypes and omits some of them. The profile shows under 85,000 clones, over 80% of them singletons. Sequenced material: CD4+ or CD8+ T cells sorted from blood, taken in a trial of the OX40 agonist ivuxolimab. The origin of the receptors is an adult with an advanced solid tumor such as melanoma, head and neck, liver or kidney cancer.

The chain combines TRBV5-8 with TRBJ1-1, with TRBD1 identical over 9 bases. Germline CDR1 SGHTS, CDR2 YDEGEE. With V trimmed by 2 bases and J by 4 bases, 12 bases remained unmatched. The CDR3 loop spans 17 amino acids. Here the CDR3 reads CASSLVSTGGWGTEAFF. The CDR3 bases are TGTGCCAGCAGCTTAGTCAGTACAGGGGGCTGGGGCACTGAAGCTTTCTTT. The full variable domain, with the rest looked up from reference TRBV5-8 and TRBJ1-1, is EAGVTQSPTHLIKTRGQQATLRCSPISGHTSVYWYQQALGLGLQFLLWYDEGEERNRGNFPPRFSGRQFPNYSSELNVNALELEDSALYLCASSLVSTGGWGTEAFFGQGTRLTVV.

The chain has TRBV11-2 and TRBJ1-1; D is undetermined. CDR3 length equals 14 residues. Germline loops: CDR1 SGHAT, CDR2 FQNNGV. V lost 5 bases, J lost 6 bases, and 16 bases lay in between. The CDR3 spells CASSHQVGKAEAFF. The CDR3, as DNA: TGTGCCAGCAGCCATCAAGTCGGTAAGGCTGAAGCTTTCTTT.

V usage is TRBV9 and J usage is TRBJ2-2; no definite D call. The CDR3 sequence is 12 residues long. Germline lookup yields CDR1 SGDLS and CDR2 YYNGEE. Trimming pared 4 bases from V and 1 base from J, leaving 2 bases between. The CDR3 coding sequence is TGTGCCAGCAGCATGAACACCGGGGAGCTGTTTTTT. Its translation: CASSMNTGELFF.

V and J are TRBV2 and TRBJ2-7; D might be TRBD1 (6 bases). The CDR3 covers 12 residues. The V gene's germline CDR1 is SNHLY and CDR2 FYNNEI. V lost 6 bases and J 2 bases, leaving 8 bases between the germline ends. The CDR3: CASRGTPYEQYF. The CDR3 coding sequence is TGTGCCAGCAGAGGGACACCCTACGAGCAGTACTTC.

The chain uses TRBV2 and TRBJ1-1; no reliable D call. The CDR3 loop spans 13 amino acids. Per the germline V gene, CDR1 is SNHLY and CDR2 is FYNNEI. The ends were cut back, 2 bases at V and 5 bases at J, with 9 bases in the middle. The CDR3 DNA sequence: TGTGCCAGCAGTGAATTCCTCAAGACTGAAGCTTTCTTT. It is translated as CASSEFLKTEAFF.

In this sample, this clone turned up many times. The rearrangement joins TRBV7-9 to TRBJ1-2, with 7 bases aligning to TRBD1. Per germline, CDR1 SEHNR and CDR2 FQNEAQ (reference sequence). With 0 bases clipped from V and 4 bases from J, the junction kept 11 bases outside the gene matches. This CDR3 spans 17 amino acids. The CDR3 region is CASSLARGRQGSYGYTF. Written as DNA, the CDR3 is TGTGCCAGCAGCTTAGCGAGGGGAAGACAGGGAAGCTATGGCTACACCTTC.

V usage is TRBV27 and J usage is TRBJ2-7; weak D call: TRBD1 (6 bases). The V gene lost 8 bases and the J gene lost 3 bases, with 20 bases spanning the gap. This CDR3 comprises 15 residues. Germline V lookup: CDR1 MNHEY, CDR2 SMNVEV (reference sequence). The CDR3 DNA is TGTGCCAGCCGACTCCGACAGGTGAACCACTACGAGCAGTACTTC. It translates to CASRLRQVNHYEQYF.

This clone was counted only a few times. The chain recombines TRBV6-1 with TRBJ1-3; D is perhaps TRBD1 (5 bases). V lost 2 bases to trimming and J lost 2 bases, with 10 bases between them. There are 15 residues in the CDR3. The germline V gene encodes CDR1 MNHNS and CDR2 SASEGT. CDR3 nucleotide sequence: TGTGCCAGCAGTGAATCGGGGGGTACTGGAAACACCATATATTTT. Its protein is CASSESGGTGNTIYF.

The CDR3 bases are TGCAGCGTTGAGGAGGGCCCAGATACGCAGTATTTT. This codes for CSVEEGPDTQYF. This chain uses TRBV29-1 with TRBJ2-3; possibly TRBD2 for D (6 bases). The CDR3 runs to 12 residues. Trimming took off 3 bases at V and 4 bases at J, with 8 bases between the two ends. Germline-derived CDR1 and CDR2 are SQVTM and ANQGSEA.

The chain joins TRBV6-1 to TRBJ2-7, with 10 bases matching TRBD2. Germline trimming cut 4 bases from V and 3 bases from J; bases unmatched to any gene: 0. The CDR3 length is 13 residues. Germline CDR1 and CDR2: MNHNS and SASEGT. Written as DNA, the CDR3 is TGTGCCAGCAGTGCTAGCGGGGGCTACGAGCAGTACTTC. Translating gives CASSASGGYEQYF.

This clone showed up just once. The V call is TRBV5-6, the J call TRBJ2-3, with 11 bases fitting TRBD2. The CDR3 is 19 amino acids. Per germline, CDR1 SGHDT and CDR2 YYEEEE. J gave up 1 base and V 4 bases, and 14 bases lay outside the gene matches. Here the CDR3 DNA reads TGTGCCAGCAGCCGCTCCGGGACCGCGGGACTAGCGGGCACAGATACGCAGTATTTT. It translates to CASSRSGTAGLAGTDTQYF.

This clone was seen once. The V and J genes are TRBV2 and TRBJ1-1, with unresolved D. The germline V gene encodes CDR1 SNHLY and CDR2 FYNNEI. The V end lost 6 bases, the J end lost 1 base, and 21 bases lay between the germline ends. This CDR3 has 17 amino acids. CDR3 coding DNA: TGTGCCAGCAGGACTAGGATTTCGGGCCTCGGGAACACTGAAGCTTTCTTT. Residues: CASRTRISGLGNTEAFF.

As DNA, the CDR3 is TGTGCCAGCAGCTTCATGGGACTAGCGGGGAAAGATACGCAGTATTTT. Protein product: CASSFMGLAGKDTQYF. The chain links TRBV5-6 to TRBJ2-3; the match to TRBD2 covers 13 bases. Looked up from germline, CDR1 is SGHDT and CDR2 is YYEEEE. The V and J ends lost 2 bases and 5 bases, in that order; junction bases with no gene match: 5. The CDR3 covers 16 residues.

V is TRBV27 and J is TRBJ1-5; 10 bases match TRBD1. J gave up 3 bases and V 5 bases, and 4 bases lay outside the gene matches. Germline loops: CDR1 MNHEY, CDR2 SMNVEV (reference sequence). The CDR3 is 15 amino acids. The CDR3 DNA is TGTGCCAGCAGTGCGACAGGGGGCTCCAATCAGCCCCAGCATTTT. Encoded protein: CASSATGGSNQPQHF.

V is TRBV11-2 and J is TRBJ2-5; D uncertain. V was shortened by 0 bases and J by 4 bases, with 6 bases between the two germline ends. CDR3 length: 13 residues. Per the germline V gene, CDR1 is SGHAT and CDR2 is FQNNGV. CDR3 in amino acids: CASSLERVETQYF. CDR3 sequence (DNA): TGTGCCAGCAGCTTAGAAAGGGTAGAGACCCAGTACTTC.

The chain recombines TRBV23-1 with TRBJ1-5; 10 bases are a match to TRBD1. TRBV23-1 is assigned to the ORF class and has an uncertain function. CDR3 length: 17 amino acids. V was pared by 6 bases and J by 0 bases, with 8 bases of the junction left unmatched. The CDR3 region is CASSRDRGVDSNQPQHF. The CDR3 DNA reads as TGCGCCAGCAGCCGGGACAGGGGTGTTGATAGCAATCAGCCCCAGCATTTT.